This T cell receptor beta chain was recovered during a study of T cells in Graves' hyperthyroidism and ophthalmopathy. The CDR3 totals 13 residues. Trimming removed 3 bases at V and 9 bases at J, with 14 bases between. TCR beta CDR3 regions were amplified from RNA. First-round RT-PCR of the TCR CDR3 relied on the HTBI primer set. TCRdb reanalysed the multiplex PCR reads using MiXCR and keeps one entry per CDR3 protein. The table has around 350,000 distinct CDR3 sequences, approximately 20% seen once. Investigators excluded patients with uncontrolled infection, other autoimmune disease, pregnancy or lactation. PBMCs came from 7.5 to 10 ml fresh peripheral blood.

The material sequenced was blood. The chain has TRBV12-3 or TRBV12-4 and TRBJ2-5; perhaps TRBD2 as D (5 bases). The TCR originated in a woman aged 18-30 years with Graves' hyperthyroidism. CDR3 sequence (DNA): TGTGCCAGCAGTTTGTGGGATAGGGAGTCCCAGTACTTC. It translates to CASSLWDRESQYF.